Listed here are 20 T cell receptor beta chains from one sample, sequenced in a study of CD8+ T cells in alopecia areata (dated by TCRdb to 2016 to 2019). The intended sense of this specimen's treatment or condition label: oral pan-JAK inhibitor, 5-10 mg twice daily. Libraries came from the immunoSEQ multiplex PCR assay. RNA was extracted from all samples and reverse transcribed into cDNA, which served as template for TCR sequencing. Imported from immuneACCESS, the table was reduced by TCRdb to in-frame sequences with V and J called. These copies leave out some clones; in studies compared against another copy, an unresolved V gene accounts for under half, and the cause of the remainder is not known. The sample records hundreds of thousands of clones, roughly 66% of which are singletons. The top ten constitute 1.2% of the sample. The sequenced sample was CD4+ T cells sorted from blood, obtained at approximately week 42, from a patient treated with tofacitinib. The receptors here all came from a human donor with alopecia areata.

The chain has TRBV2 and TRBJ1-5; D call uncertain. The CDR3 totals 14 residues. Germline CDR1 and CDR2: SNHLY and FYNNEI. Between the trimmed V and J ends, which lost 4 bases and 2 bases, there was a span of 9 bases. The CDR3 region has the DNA TGTGCCAGCAGTGGGGAAATGGGCAATCAGCCCCAGCATTTT. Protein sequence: CASSGEMGNQPQHF. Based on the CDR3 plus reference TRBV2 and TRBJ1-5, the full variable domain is EPEVTQTPSHQVTQMGQEVILRCVPISNHLYFYWYRQILGQKVEFLVSFYNNEISEKSEIFDDQFSVERPDGSNFTLKIRSTKLEDSAMYFCASSGEMGNQPQHFGDGTRLSIL.

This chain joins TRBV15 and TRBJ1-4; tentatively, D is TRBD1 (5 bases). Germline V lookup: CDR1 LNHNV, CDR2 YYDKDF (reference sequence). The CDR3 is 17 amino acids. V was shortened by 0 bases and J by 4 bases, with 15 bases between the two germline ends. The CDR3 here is CATSRDRRGRSNEKLFF. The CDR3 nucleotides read TGTGCCACCAGCAGAGATCGGAGGGGACGGAGTAATGAAAAACTGTTTTTT.

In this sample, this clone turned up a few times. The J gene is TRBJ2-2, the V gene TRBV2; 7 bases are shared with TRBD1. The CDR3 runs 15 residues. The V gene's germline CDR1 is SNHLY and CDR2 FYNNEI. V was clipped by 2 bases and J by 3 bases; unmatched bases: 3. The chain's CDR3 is CASSETGVDTGELFF. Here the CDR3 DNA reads TGTGCCAGCAGTGAAACAGGGGTGGACACCGGGGAGCTGTTTTTT.

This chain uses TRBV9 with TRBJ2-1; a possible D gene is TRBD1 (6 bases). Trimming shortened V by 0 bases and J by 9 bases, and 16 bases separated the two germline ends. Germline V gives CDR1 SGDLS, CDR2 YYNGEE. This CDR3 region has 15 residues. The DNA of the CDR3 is TGTGCCAGCAGCGTAGTCGCAGGGGCCATCGGTGAGCAGTTCTTC. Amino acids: CASSVVAGAIGEQFF.

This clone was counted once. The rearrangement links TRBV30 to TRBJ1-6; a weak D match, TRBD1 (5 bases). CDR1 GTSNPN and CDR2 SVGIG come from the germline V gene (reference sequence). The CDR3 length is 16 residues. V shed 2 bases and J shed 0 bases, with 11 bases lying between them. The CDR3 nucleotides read TGTGCCTGGAGTACCGGGGCGAGCTCCTATAATTCACCCCTCCACTTT. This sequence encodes CAWSTGASSYNSPLHF.

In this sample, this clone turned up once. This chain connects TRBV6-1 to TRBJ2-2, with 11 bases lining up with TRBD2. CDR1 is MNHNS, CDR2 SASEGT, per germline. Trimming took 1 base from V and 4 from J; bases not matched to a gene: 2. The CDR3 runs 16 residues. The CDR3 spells CASSEELAGATGELFF. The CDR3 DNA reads TGTGCCAGCAGTGAAGAACTAGCGGGGGCCACCGGGGAGCTGTTTTTT.

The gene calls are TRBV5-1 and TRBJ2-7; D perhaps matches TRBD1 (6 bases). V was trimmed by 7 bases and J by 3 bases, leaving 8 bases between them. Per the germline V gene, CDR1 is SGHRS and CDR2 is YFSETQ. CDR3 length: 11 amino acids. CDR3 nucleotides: TGCGCCAGCGCAGGGGACTACGAGCAGTACTTC. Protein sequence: CASAGDYEQYF.

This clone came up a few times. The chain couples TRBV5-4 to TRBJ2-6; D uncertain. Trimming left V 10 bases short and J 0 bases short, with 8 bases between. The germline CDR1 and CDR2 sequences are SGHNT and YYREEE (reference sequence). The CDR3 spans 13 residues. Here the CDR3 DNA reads TGTGCCGGAACAATCTCTGGGGCCAACGTCCTGACTTTC. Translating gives CAGTISGANVLTF.

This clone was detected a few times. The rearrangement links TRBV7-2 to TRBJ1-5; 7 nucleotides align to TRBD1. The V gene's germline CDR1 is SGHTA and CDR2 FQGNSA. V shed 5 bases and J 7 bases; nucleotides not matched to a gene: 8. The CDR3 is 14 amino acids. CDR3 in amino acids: CASSQDRVGQPQHF. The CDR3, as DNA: TGTGCCAGCAGCCAAGACAGGGTAGGCCAGCCCCAGCATTTT. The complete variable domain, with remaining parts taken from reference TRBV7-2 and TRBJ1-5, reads GAGVSQSPSNKVTEKGKDVELRCDPISGHTALYWYRQSLGQGLEFLIYFQGNSAPDKSGLPSDRFSAERTGGSVSTLTIQRTQQEDSAVYLCASSQDRVGQPQHFGDGTRLSIL.

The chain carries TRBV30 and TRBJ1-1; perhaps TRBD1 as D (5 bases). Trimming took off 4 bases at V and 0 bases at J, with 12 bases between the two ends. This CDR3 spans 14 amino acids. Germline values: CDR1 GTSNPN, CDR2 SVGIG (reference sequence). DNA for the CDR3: TGTGCCTGGAAACCGGGGGTGGTGAACACTGAAGCTTTCTTT. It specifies CAWKPGVVNTEAFF. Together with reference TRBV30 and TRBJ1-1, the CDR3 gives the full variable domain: SQTIHQWPATLVQPVGSPLSLECTVEGTSNPNLYWYRQAAGRGLQLLFYSVGIGQISSEVPQNLSASRPQDRQFILSSKKLLLSDSGFYLCAWKPGVVNTEAFFGQGTRLTVV.

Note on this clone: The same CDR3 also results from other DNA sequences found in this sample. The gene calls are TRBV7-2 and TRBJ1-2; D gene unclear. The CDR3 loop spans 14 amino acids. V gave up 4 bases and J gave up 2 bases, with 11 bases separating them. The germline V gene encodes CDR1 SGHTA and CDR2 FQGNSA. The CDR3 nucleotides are TGTGCCAGCAGCTCACAACAAGGGAACTATGGCTACACCTTC. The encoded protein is CASSSQQGNYGYTF.

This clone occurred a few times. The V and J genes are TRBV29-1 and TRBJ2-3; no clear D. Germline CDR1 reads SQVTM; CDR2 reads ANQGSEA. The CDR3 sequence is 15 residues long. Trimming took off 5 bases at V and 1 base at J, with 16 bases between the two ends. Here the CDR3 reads CSVSPSIRGTDTQYF. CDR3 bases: TGCAGCGTTAGCCCTTCGATCAGAGGCACAGATACGCAGTATTTT.

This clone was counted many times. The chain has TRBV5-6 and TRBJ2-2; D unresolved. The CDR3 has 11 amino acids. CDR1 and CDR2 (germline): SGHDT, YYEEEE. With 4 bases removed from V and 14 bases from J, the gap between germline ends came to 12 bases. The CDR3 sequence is CASSLNNQLFF. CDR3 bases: TGTGCCAGCAGCCTTAATAATCAACTGTTTTTT.

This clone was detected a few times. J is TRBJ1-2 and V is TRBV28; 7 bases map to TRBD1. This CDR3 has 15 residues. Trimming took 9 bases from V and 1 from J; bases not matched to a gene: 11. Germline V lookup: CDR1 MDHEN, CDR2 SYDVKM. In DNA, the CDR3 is TGTGCCAGTCGTTCCGGGACAGCTCTTAACTATGGCTACACCTTC. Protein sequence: CASRSGTALNYGYTF.

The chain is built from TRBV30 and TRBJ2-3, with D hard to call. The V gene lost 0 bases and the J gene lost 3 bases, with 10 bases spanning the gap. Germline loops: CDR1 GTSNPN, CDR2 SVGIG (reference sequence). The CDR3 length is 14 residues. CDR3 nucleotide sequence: TGTGCCTGGAGTGTTAAAGTCCAGACAGATACGCAGTATTTT. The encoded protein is CAWSVKVQTDTQYF.

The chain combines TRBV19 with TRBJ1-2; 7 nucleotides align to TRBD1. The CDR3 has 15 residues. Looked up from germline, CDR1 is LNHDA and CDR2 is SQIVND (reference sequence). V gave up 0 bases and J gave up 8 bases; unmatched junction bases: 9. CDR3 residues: CASSIDRQGSAGYTF. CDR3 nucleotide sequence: TGTGCCAGTAGTATAGATCGACAGGGATCGGCCGGCTACACCTTC.

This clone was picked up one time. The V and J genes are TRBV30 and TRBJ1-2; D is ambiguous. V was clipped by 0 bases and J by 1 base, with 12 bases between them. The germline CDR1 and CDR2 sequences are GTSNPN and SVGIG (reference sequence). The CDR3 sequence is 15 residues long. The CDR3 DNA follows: TGTGCCTGGAGTGTACGTGGCAGCGTTAACTATGGCTACACCTTC. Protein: CAWSVRGSVNYGYTF.

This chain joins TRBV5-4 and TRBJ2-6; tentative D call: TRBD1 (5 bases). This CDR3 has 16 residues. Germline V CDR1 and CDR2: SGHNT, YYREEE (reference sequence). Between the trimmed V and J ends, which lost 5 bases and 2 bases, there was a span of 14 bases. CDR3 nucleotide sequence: TGTGCCAGCAGTGACAGACCCAGCGCTGGGGCCAACGTCCTGACTTTC. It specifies CASSDRPSAGANVLTF.

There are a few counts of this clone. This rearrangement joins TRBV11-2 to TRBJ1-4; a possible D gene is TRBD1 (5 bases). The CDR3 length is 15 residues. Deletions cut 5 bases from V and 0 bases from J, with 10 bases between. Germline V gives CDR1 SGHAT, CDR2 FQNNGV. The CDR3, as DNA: TGTGCCAGCAGCGCGACAGATCCAACTAATGAAAAACTGTTTTTT. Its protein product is CASSATDPTNEKLFF.

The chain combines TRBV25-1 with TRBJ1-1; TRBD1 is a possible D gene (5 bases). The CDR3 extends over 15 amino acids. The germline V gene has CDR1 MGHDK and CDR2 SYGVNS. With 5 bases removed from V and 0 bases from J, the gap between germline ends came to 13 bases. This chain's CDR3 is CASSPHGGLNTEAFF. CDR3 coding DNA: TGTGCCAGCAGTCCCCATGGGGGACTGAACACTGAAGCTTTCTTT.